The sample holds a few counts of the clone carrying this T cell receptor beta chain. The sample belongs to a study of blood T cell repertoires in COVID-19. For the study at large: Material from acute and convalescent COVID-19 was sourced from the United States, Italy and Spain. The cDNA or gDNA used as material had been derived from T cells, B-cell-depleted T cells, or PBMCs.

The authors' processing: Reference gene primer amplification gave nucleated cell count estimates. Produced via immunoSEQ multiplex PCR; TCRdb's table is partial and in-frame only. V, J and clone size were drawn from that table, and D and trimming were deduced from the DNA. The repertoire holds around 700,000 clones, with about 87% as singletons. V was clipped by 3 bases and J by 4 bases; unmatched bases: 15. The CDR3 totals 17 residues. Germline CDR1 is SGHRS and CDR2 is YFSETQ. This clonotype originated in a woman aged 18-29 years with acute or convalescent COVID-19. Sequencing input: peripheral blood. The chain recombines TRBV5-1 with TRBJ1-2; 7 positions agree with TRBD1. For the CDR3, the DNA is TGCGCCAGCAGCTCTGAGCTGCCCGGGGCAGGGGGCTATGGCTACACCTTC. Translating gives CASSSELPGAGGYGYTF.